The rows below give T cell receptor beta chains drawn from one sample of a study of blood T cell repertoires in COVID-19. The data were produced by immunoSEQ multiplex PCR, yet TCRdb's version contains in-frame clones alone and is incomplete. The data contain under 300,000 clones, more than 75% of them singletons. Sequenced input: PBMCs or T cells enriched from blood (not recorded which). All receptors derive from a woman aged 50 to 60 who had been exposed to COVID-19. CDR3s include the opening cysteine and the closing phenylalanine or tryptophan. Each record gives: D gene, V gene, J gene, CDR3 protein, CDR3 DNA. D genes are given only for firm matches.

d_call: -; v_call: TRBV29-1; j_call: TRBJ1-1; cdr3_aa: CSVYTGRAFF; cdr3_nt: TGCAGCGTTTACACAGGGCGAGCTTTCTTT
d_call: TRBD1; v_call: TRBV12-3/TRBV12-4; j_call: TRBJ1-2; cdr3_aa: CASSLTRGKGYTF; cdr3_nt: TGTGCCAGCAGTCTCACCAGGGGGAAAGGCTACACCTTC
d_call: -; v_call: TRBV19; j_call: TRBJ1-2; cdr3_aa: CASSMVGFNYGYTF; cdr3_nt: TGTGCCAGTAGTATGGTCGGGTTTAACTATGGCTACACCTTC
d_call: TRBD1; v_call: TRBV30; j_call: TRBJ1-4; cdr3_aa: CAWSLIAPGQGGEKLFF; cdr3_nt: TGTGCCTGGAGTTTGATAGCGCCGGGACAGGGAGGGGAAAAACTGTTTTTT
d_call: TRBD1; v_call: TRBV19; j_call: TRBJ1-4; cdr3_aa: CASGQATNEKLFF; cdr3_nt: TGTGCCAGTGGACAGGCAACTAATGAAAAACTGTTTTTT
d_call: TRBD1; v_call: TRBV7-8; j_call: TRBJ1-4; cdr3_aa: CASSWQTGQGGLVTNEKLFF; cdr3_nt: TGTGCCAGCAGCTGGCAGACAGGACAGGGCGGGTTGGTTACTAATGAAAAACTGTTTTTT
d_call: -; v_call: TRBV15; j_call: TRBJ2-7; cdr3_aa: CATSISGIEQYF; cdr3_nt: TGTGCCACCAGCATCTCGGGGATTGAGCAGTACTTC
d_call: -; v_call: TRBV19; j_call: TRBJ1-1; cdr3_aa: CASRSTGRDAFF; cdr3_nt: TGTGCCAGTAGATCCACCGGGAGAGACGCTTTCTTT
d_call: -; v_call: TRBV7-2; j_call: TRBJ1-5; cdr3_aa: CASSLGPGAYQPQHF; cdr3_nt: TGTGCCAGCAGCTTAGGTCCAGGGGCTTATCAGCCCCAGCATTTT
d_call: TRBD1; v_call: TRBV28; j_call: TRBJ1-6; cdr3_aa: CASSTQGGPTLHF; cdr3_nt: TGTGCCAGCAGTACCCAAGGGGGCCCTACCCTCCACTTT